The 2 T cell receptor beta chains listed next were all sequenced from one sample in a study of regulatory T cells in long-lasting Graves disease. Building of the TCR beta libraries involved iRepertoire HTBI primers and Arm-PCR of CDR3 regions. TCRdb passed the multiplex PCR reads through MiXCR, listing each CDR3 protein once. The data show roughly 500,000 distinct CDR3 sequences, 14% seen once. Sample time point: newly diagnosed GD, antithyroid drugs for less than 3 months. After RNA was extracted from PBMCs, the TCR library was made from it. These data were likewise used in another study, on T cells in Graves' hyperthyroidism and ophthalmopathy.

The specimen was peripheral blood mononuclear cells (PBMCs), collected at new diagnosis, from a patient treated with antithyroid drugs. The receptors here all came from a woman in her 50s with Graves disease.

This clonotype was seen many times. The chain recombines TRBV11-2 with TRBJ1-1, with D unresolved. The CDR3 has 14 amino acids. The V end was cut by 5 bases, the J end by 3 bases, with 13 bases between. Germline V CDR1 and CDR2: SGHAT, FQNNGV. The CDR3 loop reads CASSPTGVHTEAFF. In DNA form, the CDR3 reads TGTGCCAGCAGCCCCACTGGGGTACACACTGAAGCTTTCTTT.

This clonotype has at least ten counts. This chain links TRBV2 with TRBJ1-1; 8 bases line up with TRBD1. The CDR3 covers 16 residues. J gave up 3 bases and V 2 bases, and 8 bases lay outside the gene matches. Germline CDR1 is SNHLY and CDR2 is FYNNEI. For the CDR3, the DNA is TGTGCCAGCAGTGAACTTTGGACAGGGCGGGACACTGAAGCTTTCTTT. Translated: CASSELWTGRDTEAFF.